The T cell receptor beta chain described here comes from a study of human T cells and chemical hapten exposure. Sample time point: pre-sensitization, week 0. The treatment: therapeutic diphenylcyclopropenone sensitization with weekly scalp DPC. Alopecia patients deemed DPC-suitable, aged 18 to 70, excluding pregnancy. This clonotype has more than one count but fewer than ten. What it recognizes is unknown. Individual cDNA molecules had unique molecular identifiers attached to them by the library. TCRdb processed the RACE reads anew with MiXCR; each CDR3 protein has one entry. The data contain some 400,000 distinct CDR3 sequences, less than 6.5% of them singletons. J was trimmed by 7 bases and V by 2 bases; bases with no gene match: 14. The germline gives CDR1 MNHNY, CDR2 SVGAGI (reference sequence). The CDR3 totals 16 residues. Whole-study findings and limits: After DPC sensitization, TCRs above 1 in 1000 frequency showed no change. Among expanded TCRs, significantly more large CDR3 similarity clusters formed than among controls.

Sequencing was performed on whole blood, taken in connection with sensitization to the hapten diphenylcyclopropenone (DPC). This chain links TRBV6-6 with TRBJ2-7; TRBD2 matches 7 bases. This sequence was found in a woman in her 50s with alopecia areata. Some clones in this sample may be carry-over from other donors' samples. The CDR3 spells CASSYVMRLAMGEQYF. In DNA, the CDR3 is TGTGCCAGCAGTTACGTCATGAGACTAGCCATGGGGGAGCAGTACTTC.